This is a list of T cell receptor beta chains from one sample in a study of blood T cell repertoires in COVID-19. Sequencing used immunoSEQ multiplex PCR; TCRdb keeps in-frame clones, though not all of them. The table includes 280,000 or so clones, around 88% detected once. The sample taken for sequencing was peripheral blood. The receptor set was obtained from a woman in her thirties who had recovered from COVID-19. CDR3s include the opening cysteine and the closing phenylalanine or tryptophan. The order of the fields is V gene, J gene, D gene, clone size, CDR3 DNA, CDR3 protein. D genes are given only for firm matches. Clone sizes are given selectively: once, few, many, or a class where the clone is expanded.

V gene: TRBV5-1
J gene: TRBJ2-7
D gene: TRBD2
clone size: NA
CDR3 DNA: TGCGCCAGCAGCTCCGGGGGGACTGCGACCTACGAGCAGTACTTC
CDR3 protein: CASSSGGTATYEQYF

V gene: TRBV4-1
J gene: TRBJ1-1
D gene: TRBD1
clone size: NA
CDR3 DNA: TGCGCCAGCAGCCTAAATCCAGGGACAGGGTCGGGCACTGAAGCTTTCTTT
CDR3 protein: CASSLNPGTGSGTEAFF

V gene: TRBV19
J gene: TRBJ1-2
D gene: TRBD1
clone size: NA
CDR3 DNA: TGTGCCAGTACCTGGACAGGGGTCTATGGCTACACCTTC
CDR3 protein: CASTWTGVYGYTF

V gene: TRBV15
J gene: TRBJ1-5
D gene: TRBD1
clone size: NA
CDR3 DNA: TGTGCCACCAGCAGAGCTCAGGGGGCGGGTCAGCCCCAGCATTTT
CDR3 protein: CATSRAQGAGQPQHF

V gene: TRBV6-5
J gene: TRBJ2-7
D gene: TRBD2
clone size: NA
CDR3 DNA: TGTGCCAGCAGTCCGGGACTAGCGGGGGACGAGCAGTACTTC
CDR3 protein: CASSPGLAGDEQYF

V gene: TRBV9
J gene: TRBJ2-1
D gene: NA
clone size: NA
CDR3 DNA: TGTGCCAGCTGCTCCGATGGGGGCAGGAATGAGCAGTTCTTC
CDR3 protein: CASCSDGGRNEQFF

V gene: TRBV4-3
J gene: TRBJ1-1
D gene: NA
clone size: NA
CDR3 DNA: TGCGCCAGCAGCCTTCAGGGAGGACGGAACACTGAAGCTTTCTTT
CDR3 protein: CASSLQGGRNTEAFF

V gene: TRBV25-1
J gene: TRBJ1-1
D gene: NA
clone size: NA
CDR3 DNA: TGTGCCAGCAGAAGAGGGATGGACACTGAAGCTTTCTTT
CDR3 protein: CASRRGMDTEAFF

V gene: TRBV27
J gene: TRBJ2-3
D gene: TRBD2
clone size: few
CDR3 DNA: TGTGCCAGCAGTGGGACTAGCGAAGATACGCAGTATTTT
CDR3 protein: CASSGTSEDTQYF

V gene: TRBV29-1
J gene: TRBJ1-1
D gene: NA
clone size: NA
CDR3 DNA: TGCAGCGCTTCTCAACAGGGGAACACTGAAGCTTTCTTT
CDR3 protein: CSASQQGNTEAFF

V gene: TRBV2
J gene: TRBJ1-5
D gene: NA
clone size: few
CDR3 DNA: TGTGCCAGCAGTGAGGGGGACTATCAGCCCCAGCATTTT
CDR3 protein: CASSEGDYQPQHF

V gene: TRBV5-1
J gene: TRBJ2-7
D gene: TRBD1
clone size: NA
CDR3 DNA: TGCGCCAGCAGCTTGGGACAGGGGTGGAAAGATCAGTACTTC
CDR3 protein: CASSLGQGWKDQYF

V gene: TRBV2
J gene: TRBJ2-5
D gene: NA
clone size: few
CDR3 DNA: TGTGCCAGCAGTGCGGACAGCCGAGAGACCCAGTACTTC
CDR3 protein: CASSADSRETQYF

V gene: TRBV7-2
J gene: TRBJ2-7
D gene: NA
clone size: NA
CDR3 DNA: TGTGCCAGCAGCTCTCAAGGTCGCGGCTTGTCTCGAGGCGAGCAGTACTTC
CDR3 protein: CASSSQGRGLSRGEQYF

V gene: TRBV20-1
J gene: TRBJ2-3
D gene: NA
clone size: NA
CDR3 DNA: TGCAGTGCTAGTTGGAGGGGTCATAAAGATACGCAGTATTTT
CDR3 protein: CSASWRGHKDTQYF

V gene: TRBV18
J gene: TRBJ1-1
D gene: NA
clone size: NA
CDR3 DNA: TGTGCCAGCTCACCATTCACAGGGAACACTGAAGCTTTCTTT
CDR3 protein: CASSPFTGNTEAFF

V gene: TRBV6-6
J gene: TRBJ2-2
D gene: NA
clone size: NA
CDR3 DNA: TGTGCCAGCAGACAGGACAACACCGGGGAGCTGTTTTTT
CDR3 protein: CASRQDNTGELFF

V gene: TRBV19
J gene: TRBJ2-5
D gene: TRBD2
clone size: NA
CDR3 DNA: TGTGCCAGTAGTCCCACGCCAGGGAGGGAAGAGACCCAGTACTTC
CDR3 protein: CASSPTPGREETQYF

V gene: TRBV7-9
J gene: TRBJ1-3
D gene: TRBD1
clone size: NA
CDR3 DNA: TGTGCCAGCAGCACGGGACAGGGAAACACCATATATTTT
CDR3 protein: CASSTGQGNTIYF

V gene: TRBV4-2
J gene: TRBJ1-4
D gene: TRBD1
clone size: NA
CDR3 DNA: TGTGCCAGCAGCCGTTCAGGACAGGCCGCGAATGAAAAACTGTTTTTT
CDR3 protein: CASSRSGQAANEKLFF

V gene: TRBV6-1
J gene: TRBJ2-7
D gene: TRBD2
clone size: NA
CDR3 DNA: TGTGCCAGCAGTGAAAGGCGGGGGGATTACGAGCAGTACTTC
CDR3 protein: CASSERRGDYEQYF

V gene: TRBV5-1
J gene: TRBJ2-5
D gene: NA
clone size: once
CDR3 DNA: TGCGCCAGCAGCTCTGCAGGGGCCGAGGAGACCCAGTACTTC
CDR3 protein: CASSSAGAEETQYF

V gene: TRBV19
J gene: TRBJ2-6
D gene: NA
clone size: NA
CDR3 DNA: TGTGCCAGTAGTATAGACAGGTCTGGGGCCAACGTCCTGACTTTC
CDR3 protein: CASSIDRSGANVLTF

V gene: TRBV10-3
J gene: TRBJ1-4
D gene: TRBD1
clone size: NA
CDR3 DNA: TGTGCCATCAGTAGCGACGGGACAGGGGGTATATTTCATGAAAAACTGTTTTTT
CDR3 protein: CAISSDGTGGIFHEKLFF

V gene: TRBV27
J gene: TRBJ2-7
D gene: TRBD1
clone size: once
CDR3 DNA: TGTGCCAGCGGCTCTCGGGACAGGAGTTCCTACGAGCAGTACTTC
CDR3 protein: CASGSRDRSSYEQYF

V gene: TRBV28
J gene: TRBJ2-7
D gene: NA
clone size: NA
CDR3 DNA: TGTGCCAGCAGTTTCCCCAGGGAACGGCACGAGCAGTACTTC
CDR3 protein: CASSFPRERHEQYF

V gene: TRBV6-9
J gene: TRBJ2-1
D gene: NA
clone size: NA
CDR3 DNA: TGTGCCAGCAGACGACTGAGGCTATTCTACAATGAGCAGTTCTTC
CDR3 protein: CASRRLRLFYNEQFF

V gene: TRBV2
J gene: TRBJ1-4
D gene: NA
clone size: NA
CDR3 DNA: TGTGCCAGTAAGACAACCAGGGGTGCAACTAATGAAAAACTGTTTTTT
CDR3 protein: CASKTTRGATNEKLFF

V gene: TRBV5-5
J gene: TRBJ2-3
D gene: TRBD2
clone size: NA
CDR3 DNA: TGTGCCAGCAGCCGTAGCCGACTCGGGAGGACAGATACGCAGTATTTT
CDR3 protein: CASSRSRLGRTDTQYF

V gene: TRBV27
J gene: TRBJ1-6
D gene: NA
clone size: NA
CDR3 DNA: TGTGCCAGCAGTTTAAAGCTCCCCGGGGTGTGGGATAATTCACCCCTCCACTTT
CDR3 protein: CASSLKLPGVWDNSPLHF

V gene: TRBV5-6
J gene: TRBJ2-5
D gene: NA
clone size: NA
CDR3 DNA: TGTGCCAGCAGCCTAGGACAAGACCAAGAGACCCAGTACTTC
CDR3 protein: CASSLGQDQETQYF

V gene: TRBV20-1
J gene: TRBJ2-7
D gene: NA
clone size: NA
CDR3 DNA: TGCAGTGCTACTATTCCGGACGAGCAGTACTTC
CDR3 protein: CSATIPDEQYF

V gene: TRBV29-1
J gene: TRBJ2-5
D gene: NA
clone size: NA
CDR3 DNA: TGCAGCGGCTCCCGGGGCCAAGAGACCCAGTACTTC
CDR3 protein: CSGSRGQETQYF

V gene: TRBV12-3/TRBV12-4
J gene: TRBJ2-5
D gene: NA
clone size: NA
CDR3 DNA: TGTGCCAGCAGGGCGCGGGAGACCCAGTACTTC
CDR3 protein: CASRARETQYF

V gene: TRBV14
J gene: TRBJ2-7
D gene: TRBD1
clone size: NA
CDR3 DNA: TGTGCCAGCAGCCGACAGGGGACAAGCTTTTATAATAACGAGCAGTACTTC
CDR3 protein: CASSRQGTSFYNNEQYF

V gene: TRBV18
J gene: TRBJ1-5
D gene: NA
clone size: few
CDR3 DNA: TGTGCCAGCTCCCAACGCCGGGATCAGCCCCAGCATTTT
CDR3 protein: CASSQRRDQPQHF

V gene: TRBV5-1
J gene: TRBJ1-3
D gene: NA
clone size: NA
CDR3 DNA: TGCGCCAGCAGCTTGACAGGACCAGCCTCTGGAAACACCATATATTTT
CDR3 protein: CASSLTGPASGNTIYF

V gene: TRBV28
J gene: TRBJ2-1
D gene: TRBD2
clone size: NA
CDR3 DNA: TGTGCCAGCAAGGGCCCCGGGGGGGCCGTCTACAATGAGCAGTTCTTC
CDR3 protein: CASKGPGGAVYNEQFF

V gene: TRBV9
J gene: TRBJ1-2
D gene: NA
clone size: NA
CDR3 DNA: TGTGCCAGCATCATTCGCCGGGGGGAGGATGGCTACACCTTC
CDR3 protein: CASIIRRGEDGYTF

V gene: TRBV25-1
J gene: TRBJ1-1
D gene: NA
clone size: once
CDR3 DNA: TGTGCCAGCAGTGACTCAGGGAAGGCAGCTGAAGCTTTCTTT
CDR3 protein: CASSDSGKAAEAFF

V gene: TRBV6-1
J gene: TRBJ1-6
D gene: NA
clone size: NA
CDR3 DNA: TGTGCCAGCAGTGAAGCCGTCAGGGCCTATAATTCACCCCTCCACTTT
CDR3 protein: CASSEAVRAYNSPLHF

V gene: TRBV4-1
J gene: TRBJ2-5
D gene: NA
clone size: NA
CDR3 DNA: TGCGCCAGCAGCCAAGGAAATAGGGCGGGGCAGGAGACCCAGTACTTC
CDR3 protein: CASSQGNRAGQETQYF

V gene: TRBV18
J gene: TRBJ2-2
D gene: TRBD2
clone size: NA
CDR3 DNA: TGTGCCAGCTCCCCCTATGCGGGGGGCGACTCCGGGGAGCTGTTTTTT
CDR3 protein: CASSPYAGGDSGELFF

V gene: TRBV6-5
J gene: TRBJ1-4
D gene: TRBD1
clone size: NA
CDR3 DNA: TGTGCCAGCATCGGGACAGTGAATGAAAAACTGTTTTTT
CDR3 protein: CASIGTVNEKLFF

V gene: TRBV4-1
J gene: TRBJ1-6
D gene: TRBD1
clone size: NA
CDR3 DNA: TGCGCCAGCAGCCAAGTCATTTCTCGGGACAGCCGCGGGACACCCCTCCACTTT
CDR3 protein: CASSQVISRDSRGTPLHF

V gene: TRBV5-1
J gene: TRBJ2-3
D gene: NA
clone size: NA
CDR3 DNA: TGCGCCAGCAGTAGCCGCACTACTAGCACAGATACGCAGTATTTT
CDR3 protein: CASSSRTTSTDTQYF

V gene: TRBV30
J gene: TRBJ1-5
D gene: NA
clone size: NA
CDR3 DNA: TGTGCCTGGAGTGTACACCGCAATCAGCCCCAGCATTTT
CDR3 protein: CAWSVHRNQPQHF

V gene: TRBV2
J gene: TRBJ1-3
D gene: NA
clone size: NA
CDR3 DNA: TGTGCCAGCAGGGAATTGAGCTCTGGAAACACCATATATTTT
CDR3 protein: CASRELSSGNTIYF

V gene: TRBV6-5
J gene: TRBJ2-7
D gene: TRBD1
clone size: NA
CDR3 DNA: TGTGCCAGCAGTCGGGACAGGGCCTCCTACGAGCAGTACTTC
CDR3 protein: CASSRDRASYEQYF

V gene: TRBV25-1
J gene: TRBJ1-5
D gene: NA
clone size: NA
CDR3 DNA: TGTGCCAGCAGTAGAGGGAATAACCAGCCCCAGCATTTT
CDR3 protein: CASSRGNNQPQHF

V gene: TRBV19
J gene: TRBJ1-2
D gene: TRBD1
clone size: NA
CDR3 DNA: TGTGCCAGTAGCCCACTGACAGGGTATGGCTACACCTTC
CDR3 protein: CASSPLTGYGYTF

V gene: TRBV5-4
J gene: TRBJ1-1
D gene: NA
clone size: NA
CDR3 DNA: TGTGCCAGCAGCTGGGAGCTGGGCACTGAAGCTTTCTTT
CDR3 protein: CASSWELGTEAFF